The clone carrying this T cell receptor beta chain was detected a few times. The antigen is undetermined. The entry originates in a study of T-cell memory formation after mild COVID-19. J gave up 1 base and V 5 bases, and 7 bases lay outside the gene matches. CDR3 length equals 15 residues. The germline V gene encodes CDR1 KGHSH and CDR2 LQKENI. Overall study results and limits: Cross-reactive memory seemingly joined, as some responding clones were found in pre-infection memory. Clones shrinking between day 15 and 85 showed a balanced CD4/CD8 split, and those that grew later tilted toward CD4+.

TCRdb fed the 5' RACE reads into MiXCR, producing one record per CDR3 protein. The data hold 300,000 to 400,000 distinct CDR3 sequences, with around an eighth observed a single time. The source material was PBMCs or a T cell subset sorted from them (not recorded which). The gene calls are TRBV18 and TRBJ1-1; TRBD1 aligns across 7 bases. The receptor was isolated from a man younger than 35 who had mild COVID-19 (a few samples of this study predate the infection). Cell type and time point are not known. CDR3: CASSATGTANTEAFF. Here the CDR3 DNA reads TGTGCCAGCTCAGCGACCGGGACAGCGAACACTGAAGCTTTCTTT.